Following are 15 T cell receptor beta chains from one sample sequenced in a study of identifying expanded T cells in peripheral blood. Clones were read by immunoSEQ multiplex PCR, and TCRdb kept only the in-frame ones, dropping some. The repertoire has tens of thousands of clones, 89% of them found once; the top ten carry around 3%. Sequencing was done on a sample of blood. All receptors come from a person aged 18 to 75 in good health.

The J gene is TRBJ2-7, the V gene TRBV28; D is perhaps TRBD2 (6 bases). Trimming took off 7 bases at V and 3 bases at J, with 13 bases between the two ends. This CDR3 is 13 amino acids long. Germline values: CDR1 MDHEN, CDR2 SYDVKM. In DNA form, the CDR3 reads TGTGCCAGCACCCCGTCGGGGGACTACGAGCAGTACTTC. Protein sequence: CASTPSGDYEQYF.

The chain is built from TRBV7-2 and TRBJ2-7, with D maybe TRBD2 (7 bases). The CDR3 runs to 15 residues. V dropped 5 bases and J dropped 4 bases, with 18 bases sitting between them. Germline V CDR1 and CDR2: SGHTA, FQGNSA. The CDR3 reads CASSPRLGGAYEQYF. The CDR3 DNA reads TGTGCCAGCAGCCCCAGGTTAGGGGGGGCTTACGAGCAGTACTTC.

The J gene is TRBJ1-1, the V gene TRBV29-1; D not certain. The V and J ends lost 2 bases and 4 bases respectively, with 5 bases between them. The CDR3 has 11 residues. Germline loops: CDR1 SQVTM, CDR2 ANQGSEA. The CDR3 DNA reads TGCAGCGTTGAACTGGCCACTGAAGCTTTCTTT. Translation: CSVELATEAFF.

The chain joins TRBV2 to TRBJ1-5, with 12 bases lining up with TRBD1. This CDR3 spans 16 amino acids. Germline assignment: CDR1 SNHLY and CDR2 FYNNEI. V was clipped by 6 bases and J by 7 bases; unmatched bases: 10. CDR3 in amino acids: CASSAEGQGAGQPQHF. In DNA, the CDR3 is TGTGCCAGCAGCGCCGAGGGACAGGGGGCAGGACAGCCCCAGCATTTT.

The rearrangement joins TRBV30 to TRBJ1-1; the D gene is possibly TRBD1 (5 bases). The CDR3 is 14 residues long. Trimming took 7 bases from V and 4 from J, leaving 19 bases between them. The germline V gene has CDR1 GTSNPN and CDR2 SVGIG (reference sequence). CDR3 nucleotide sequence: TGTGCCTACGGTCCTCGGGGCAGTCTCACTGAAGCTTTCTTT. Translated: CAYGPRGSLTEAFF.

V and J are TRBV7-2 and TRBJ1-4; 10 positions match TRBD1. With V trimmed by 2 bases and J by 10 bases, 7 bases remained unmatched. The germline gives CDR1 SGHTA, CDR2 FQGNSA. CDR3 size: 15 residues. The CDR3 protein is CASSLHGTGAGKLFF. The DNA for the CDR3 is TGTGCCAGCAGCTTACACGGGACAGGGGCGGGAAAACTGTTTTTT.

The DNA for the CDR3 is TGTGCCAGCAGTTTATCGGCCGGGAGACCCGGTGAGACCCAGTACTTC. Amino acids: CASSLSAGRPGETQYF. V and J are TRBV27 and TRBJ2-5; D is possibly TRBD2 (6 bases). Germline CDR1 reads MNHEY; CDR2 reads SMNVEV (reference sequence). Trimming removed 0 bases from V and 5 bases from J, with 16 bases in between. This CDR3 has 16 amino acids.

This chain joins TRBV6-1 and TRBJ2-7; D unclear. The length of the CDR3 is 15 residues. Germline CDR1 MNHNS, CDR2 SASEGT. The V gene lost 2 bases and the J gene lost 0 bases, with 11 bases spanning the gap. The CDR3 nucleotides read TGTGCCAGCAGTGAACAGCAGCCACCCTCCTACGAGCAGTACTTC. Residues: CASSEQQPPSYEQYF.

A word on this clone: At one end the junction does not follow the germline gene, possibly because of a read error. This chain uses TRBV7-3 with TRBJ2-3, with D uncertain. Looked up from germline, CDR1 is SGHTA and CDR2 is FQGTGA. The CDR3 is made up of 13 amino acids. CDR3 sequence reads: CASSLFSRDTQYF. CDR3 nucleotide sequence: TGTGCCAGCAGCTTATTCAGCAGAGATACGCAGTATTTT.

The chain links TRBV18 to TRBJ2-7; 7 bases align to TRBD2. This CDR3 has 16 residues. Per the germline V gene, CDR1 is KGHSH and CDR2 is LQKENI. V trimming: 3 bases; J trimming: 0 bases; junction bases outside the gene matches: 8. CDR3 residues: CASSPYGGSSSYEQYF. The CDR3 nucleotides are TGTGCCAGCTCACCTTACGGGGGGTCGTCCTCCTACGAGCAGTACTTC.

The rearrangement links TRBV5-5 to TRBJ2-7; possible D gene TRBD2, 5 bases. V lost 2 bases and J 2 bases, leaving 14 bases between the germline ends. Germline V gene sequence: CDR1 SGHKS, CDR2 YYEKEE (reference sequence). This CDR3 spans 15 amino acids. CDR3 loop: CASSFLAYTTYEQYF. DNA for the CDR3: TGTGCCAGCAGCTTTCTAGCTTATACCACCTACGAGCAGTACTTC.

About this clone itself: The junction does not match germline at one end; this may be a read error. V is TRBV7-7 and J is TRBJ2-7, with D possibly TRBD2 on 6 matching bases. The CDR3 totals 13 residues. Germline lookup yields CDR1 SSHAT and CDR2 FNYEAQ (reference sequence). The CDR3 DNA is TGTGCTAGCAGCTTAGAAAGGGGAGGCGAGCAGTACTTC. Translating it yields CASSLERGGEQYF.

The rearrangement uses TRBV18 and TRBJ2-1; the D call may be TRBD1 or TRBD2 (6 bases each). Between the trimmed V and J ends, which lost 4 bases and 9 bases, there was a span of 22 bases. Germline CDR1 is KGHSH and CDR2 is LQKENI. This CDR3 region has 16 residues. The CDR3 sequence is CASSLRDGGKSGEQFF. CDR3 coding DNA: TGTGCCAGCTCACTCCGGGACGGGGGCAAGTCGGGTGAGCAGTTCTTC.

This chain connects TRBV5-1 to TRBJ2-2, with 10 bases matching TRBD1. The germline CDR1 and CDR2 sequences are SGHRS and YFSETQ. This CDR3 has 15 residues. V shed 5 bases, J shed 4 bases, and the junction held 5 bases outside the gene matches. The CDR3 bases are TGCGCCAGCAGGTCGGACAGGGGGAGCACCGGGGAGCTGTTTTTT. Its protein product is CASRSDRGSTGELFF.

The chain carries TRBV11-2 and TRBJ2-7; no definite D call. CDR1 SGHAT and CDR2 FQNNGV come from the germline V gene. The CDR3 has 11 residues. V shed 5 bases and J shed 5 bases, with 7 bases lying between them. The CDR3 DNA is TGTGCCAGCAGCAACACGGACGAGCAGTACTTC. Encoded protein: CASSNTDEQYF.